What follows describes a single T cell receptor (beta chain). This record comes from a study of technical replicates of blood from a few donors. Libraries were prepared by immunoSEQ multiplex PCR; TCRdb keeps only in-frame clonotypes and omits some of them. Here the sample spans 60,000 to 90,000 clones, around 97% being singletons. From germline, CDR1 is SGHRS and CDR2 YFSETQ. V lost 3 bases and J 0 bases, leaving 24 bases between the germline ends. CDR3 length: 19 residues. This rearrangement joins TRBV5-1 to TRBJ2-5; D perhaps matches TRBD1 (6 bases). Source material: T cells isolated from PBMCs. The source of this sequence is a human donor in good health. The CDR3 DNA reads TGCGCCAGCAGCTCTGGGGGCCTCTTCGGGCGGGCCAACCAAGAGACCCAGTACTTC. It encodes CASSSGGLFGRANQETQYF.